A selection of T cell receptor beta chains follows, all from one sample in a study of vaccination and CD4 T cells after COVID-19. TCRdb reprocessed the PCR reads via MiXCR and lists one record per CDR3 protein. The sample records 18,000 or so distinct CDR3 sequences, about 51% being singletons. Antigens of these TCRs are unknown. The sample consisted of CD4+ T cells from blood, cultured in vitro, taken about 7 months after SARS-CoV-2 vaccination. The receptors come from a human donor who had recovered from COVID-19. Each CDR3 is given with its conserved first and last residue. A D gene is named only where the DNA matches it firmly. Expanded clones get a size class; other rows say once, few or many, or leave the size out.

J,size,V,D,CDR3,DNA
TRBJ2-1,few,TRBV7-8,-,CASSLRRRDTYNEQFF,TGTGCCAGCAGCTTAAGGCGGCGGGATACCTACAATGAGCAGTTCTTC
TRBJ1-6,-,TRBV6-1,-,CASSDGVNSPLHF,TGTGCCAGCAGTGATGGGGTTAATTCACCCCTCCACTTT
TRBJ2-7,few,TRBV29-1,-,CSAKHSDAFYEQYF,TGCAGCGCAAAACACAGCGACGCTTTCTACGAGCAGTACTTC
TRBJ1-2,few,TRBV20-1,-,CSARASPDYGYTF,TGCAGTGCTAGAGCCAGTCCTGACTATGGCTACACCTTC
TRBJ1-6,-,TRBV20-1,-,CSARLAGDPNSPLHF,TGCAGTGCTAGATTAGCGGGGGATCCTAATTCACCCCTCCACTTT
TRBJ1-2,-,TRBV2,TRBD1,CASSRDRVYGGYTF,TGTGCCAGCTCCAGGGACAGGGTTTATGGTGGCTACACCTTC
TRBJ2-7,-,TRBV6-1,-,CASSEEKQVGYEQYF,TGTGCCAGCAGTGAAGAAAAACAGGTCGGCTACGAGCAGTACTTC
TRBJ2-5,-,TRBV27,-,CASRSGQGGWFTQETQYF,TGTGCCAGCAGATCGGGTCAGGGGGGCTGGTTCACACAAGAGACCCAGTACTTC
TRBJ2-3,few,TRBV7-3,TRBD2,CASSPLGGGTDTQYF,TGTGCCAGCAGCCCACTCGGGGGGGGAACAGATACGCAGTATTTT
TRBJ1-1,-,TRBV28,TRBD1,CASLGQGEAFF,TGTGCCAGCCTAGGACAGGGTGAAGCTTTCTTT
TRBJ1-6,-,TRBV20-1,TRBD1,CSAGRDRHSPLHF,TGCAGTGCTGGACGGGACAGACATTCACCCCTCCACTTT
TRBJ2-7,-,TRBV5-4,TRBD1,CASSLGQGIYEQYF,TGTGCCAGCAGCCTCGGACAGGGAATCTACGAGCAGTACTTC
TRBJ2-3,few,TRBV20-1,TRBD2,CSKAGGQKDTQYF,TGCAGTAAAGCGGGAGGGCAGAAAGATACGCAGTATTTT
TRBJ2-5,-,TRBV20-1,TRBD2,CSALLPGLAGVQETQYF,TGCAGTGCCCTCCTCCCGGGACTAGCGGGAGTACAAGAGACCCAGTACTTC
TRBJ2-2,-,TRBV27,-,CASSPKTQGAGELFF,TGTGCCAGCAGTCCGAAAACCCAGGGTGCCGGGGAGCTGTTTTTT
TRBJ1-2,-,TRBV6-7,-,CASSHRLQGGRGYTF,TGTGCCAGCAGCCACCGACTACAGGGAGGTCGGGGCTACACCTTC
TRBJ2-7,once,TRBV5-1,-,CASSLVRGGSYEQYF,TGCGCCAGCAGCTTGGTGAGAGGGGGATCCTACGAGCAGTACTTC
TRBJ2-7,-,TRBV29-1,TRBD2,CSVLTSVGYEQYF,TGCAGCGTTTTGACTAGCGTAGGCTACGAGCAGTACTTC
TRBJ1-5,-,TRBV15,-,CATSRDGRNQPQHF,TGTGCCACCAGCAGAGACGGGCGGAATCAGCCCCAGCATTTT
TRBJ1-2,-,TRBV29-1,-,CSVDRGVGGYTF,TGCAGCGTTGATAGGGGGGTTGGGGGCTACACCTTC
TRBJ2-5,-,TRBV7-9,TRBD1,CASSNWDRETQYF,TGTGCCAGCAGCAACTGGGACAGAGAGACCCAGTACTTC
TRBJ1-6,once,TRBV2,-,CASSDLGQGNSPLHF,TGTGCCAGCAGTGATCTCGGTCAGGGAAATTCACCCCTCCACTTT
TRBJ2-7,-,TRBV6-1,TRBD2,CASSLAGEYEQYF,TGTGCCAGCAGTCTAGCGGGGGAATACGAGCAGTACTTC
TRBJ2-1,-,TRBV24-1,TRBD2,CATSDSIPSGSLHEQFF,TGTGCCACCAGTGATTCCATCCCCAGCGGGAGTTTACATGAGCAGTTCTTC
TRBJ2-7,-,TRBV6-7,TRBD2,CASSNAGTSGLDSYEQYF,TGTGCCAGCAGTAACGCAGGGACTAGCGGACTAGACTCCTACGAGCAGTACTTC
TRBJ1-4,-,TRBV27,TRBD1,CASTQHGQGGATNEKLFF,TGTGCCAGCACCCAACACGGACAGGGGGGGGCAACTAATGAAAAACTGTTTTTT
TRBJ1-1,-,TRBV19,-,CASSTESGVGEAFF,TGTGCCAGTAGTACCGAGTCAGGGGTAGGTGAAGCTTTCTTT
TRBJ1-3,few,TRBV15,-,CATSRVGDSGNTIYF,TGTGCCACCAGCAGAGTGGGGGACTCTGGAAACACCATATATTTT
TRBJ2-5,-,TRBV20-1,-,CSASAPHGAQETQYF,TGCAGTGCTAGTGCCCCCCACGGGGCCCAAGAGACCCAGTACTTC
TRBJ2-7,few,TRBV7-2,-,CASSLVVRGASYEQYF,TGTGCCAGCAGCTTAGTGGTTCGGGGGGCGTCCTACGAGCAGTACTTC
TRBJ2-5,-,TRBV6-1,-,CASSEVGDYQETQYF,TGTGCCAGCAGTGAAGTGGGGGACTACCAAGAGACCCAGTACTTC
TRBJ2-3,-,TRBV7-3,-,CASSLGTPTDTQYF,TGTGCCAGCAGCTTGGGGACGCCCACAGATACGCAGTATTTT
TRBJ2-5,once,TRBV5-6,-,CASSLVWASRPQYF,TGTGCCAGCAGCTTGGTTTGGGCTAGCAGGCCCCAGTACTTC
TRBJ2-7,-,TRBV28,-,CASSRYEQYF,TGTGCCAGCAGCCGTTACGAGCAGTACTTC
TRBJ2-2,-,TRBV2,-,CASNQGGTGELFF,TGTGCCAGCAACCAGGGAGGCACCGGGGAGCTGTTTTTT
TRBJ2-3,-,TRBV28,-,CASSTSVGDTQYF,TGTGCCAGCAGTACCTCAGTGGGGGATACGCAGTATTTT
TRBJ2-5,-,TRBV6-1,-,CASSEAESLGQETQYF,TGTGCCAGCAGTGAAGCGGAATCACTAGGCCAAGAGACCCAGTACTTC
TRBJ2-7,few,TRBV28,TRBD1,CASRLQGAVAYEQYF,TGTGCCAGCAGACTACAGGGGGCGGTCGCCTACGAGCAGTACTTC
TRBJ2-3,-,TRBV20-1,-,CSAKSGTFTDTQYF,TGCAGTGCTAAATCCGGGACCTTCACAGATACGCAGTATTTT
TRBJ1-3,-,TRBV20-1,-,CSADGAGNTIYF,TGCAGTGCTGATGGGGCTGGAAACACCATATATTTT
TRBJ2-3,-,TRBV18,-,CASSPTNTDTQYF,TGTGCCAGCTCACCGACGAATACAGATACGCAGTATTTT
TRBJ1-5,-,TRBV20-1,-,CSARDSGSGDQPQHF,TGCAGTGCTAGAGATTCAGGGTCGGGGGATCAGCCCCAGCATTTT
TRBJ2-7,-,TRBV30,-,CAWSVDSARRGEQYF,TGTGCCTGGAGTGTAGATAGTGCACGGCGCGGGGAGCAGTACTTC
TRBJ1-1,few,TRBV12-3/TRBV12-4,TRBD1,CAATRTGDSEAFF,TGTGCGGCCACAAGGACAGGGGATTCTGAAGCTTTCTTT
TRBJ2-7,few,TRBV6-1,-,CASRNLQGHSYEQYF,TGTGCCAGCAGAAATCTACAGGGCCACTCCTACGAGCAGTACTTC
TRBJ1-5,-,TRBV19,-,CASRFLEGGIHSNQPQHF,TGTGCCAGTAGGTTCCTTGAGGGGGGAATCCATAGCAATCAGCCCCAGCATTTT
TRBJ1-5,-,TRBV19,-,CASSIQAPQSQPQHF,TGTGCCAGTAGTATTCAGGCCCCTCAGAGTCAGCCCCAGCATTTT
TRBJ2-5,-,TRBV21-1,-,CASSKGGLWETQYF,TGTGCCAGCAGCAAAGGGGGGCTCTGGGAGACCCAGTACTTC
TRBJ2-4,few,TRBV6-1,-,CASSRGIPAGVAKNIQYF,TGTGCCAGCAGCCGCGGGATTCCAGCTGGAGTGGCCAAAAACATTCAGTACTTC
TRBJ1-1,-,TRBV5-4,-,CASSLAKRPAEAFF,TGTGCCAGCAGCTTGGCCAAACGGCCCGCTGAAGCTTTCTTT
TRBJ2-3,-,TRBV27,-,CASEFLTPSGTQYF,TGTGCCAGCGAGTTCCTCACGCCATCGGGTACGCAGTATTTT
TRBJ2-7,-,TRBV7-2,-,CASSNNRGGYEQYF,TGTGCCAGCAGCAATAATAGGGGGGGCTACGAGCAGTACTTC
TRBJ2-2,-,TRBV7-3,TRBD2,CASSLKANAAGGLNTGELFF,TGTGCCAGCAGCTTAAAGGCTAACGCGGCGGGAGGCCTGAACACCGGGGAGCTGTTTTTT
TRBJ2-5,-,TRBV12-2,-,CASRLGGRNGGTQYF,TGTGCAAGTCGCCTCGGGGGGCGGAACGGTGGGACCCAGTACTTC
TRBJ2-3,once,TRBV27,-,CASSFFPSTDTQYF,TGTGCCAGCAGTTTTTTCCCTAGCACAGATACGCAGTATTTT